Below are 25 T cell receptor beta chains sequenced from a single sample in a study of blood T cell repertoires in COVID-19. The table came from immunoSEQ multiplex PCR; TCRdb's copy has only in-frame clones and leaves some out. The table shows about 94,000 clones, with 80% to 85% occurring only once. The specimen sequenced was peripheral blood. The receptors were sampled from a man aged 60 to 75 with acute or convalescent COVID-19.

The chain links TRBV6-4 to TRBJ2-1; a possible D gene is TRBD1 (6 bases). The V gene lost 6 bases and the J gene lost 3 bases, with 12 bases spanning the gap. The CDR3 length is 14 residues. CDR1 MRHNA and CDR2 SNTAGT come from the germline V gene. The chain's CDR3 is CASSLGQSYNEQFF. CDR3 coding DNA: TGTGCCAGCAGCCTCGGACAGAGCTACAATGAGCAGTTCTTC.

The chain joins TRBV9 to TRBJ2-3; 8 bases align to TRBD1. The length of the CDR3 is 16 residues. Germline lookup yields CDR1 SGDLS and CDR2 YYNGEE. Trimming took 1 base from V and 2 from J; bases not matched to a gene: 6. CDR3 sequence: CASSVLGQGYTDTQYF. In nucleotides, the CDR3 is TGTGCCAGCAGCGTATTAGGACAGGGATACACAGATACGCAGTATTTT.

Comments on this clone: This specimen includes other DNA sequences encoding the same CDR3. The CDR3 is CASSRQGRTEAFF. The CDR3 DNA reads TGTGCCAGCAGCAGACAGGGTAGAACTGAAGCTTTCTTT. V gene TRBV12-3 or TRBV12-4 combines with J gene TRBJ1-1; 7 nucleotides align to TRBD1. The CDR3 sequence is 13 residues long. Trimming took 6 bases from V and 5 from J; bases not matched to a gene: 6.

The gene calls are TRBV19 and TRBJ1-3; D unresolved. Per germline, CDR1 LNHDA and CDR2 SQIVND (reference sequence). Between the trimmed V and J ends, which lost 3 bases and 0 bases, there was a span of 9 bases. The CDR3 length is 15 residues. The CDR3 loop reads CASSMTGSSGNTIYF. DNA for the CDR3: TGTGCCAGTAGTATGACTGGGAGCTCTGGAAACACCATATATTTT.

The chain couples TRBV29-1 to TRBJ2-1, with TRBD1 identical over 8 bases. Germline CDR1 is SQVTM and CDR2 is ANQGSEA. The J segment lost 6 bases and the V segment lost 5 bases, leaving 18 bases of the junction unmatched. This CDR3 region has 17 residues. The CDR3 loop is CSVSGDPAGTGINEQFF. For the CDR3, the DNA is TGCAGCGTTTCGGGCGATCCTGCCGGGACAGGTATCAATGAGCAGTTCTTC.

The rearrangement joins TRBV9 to TRBJ2-3, with D tentatively TRBD2 (7 bases). The germline V gene encodes CDR1 SGDLS and CDR2 YYNGEE. CDR3 length equals 16 residues. Between the trimmed V and J ends, which lost 4 bases and 1 base, there was a span of 16 bases. CDR3 sequence (DNA): TGTGCCAGCAGCCACGAAGGGCGGGGGCGCACAGATACGCAGTATTTT. This sequence encodes CASSHEGRGRTDTQYF.

The table lists this clone with a count of one. The rearrangement links TRBV7-9 to TRBJ1-1; D gene unclear. V lost 4 bases and J 0 bases, leaving 6 bases between the germline ends. The CDR3 extends over 13 amino acids. CDR1 and CDR2 (germline): SEHNR, FQNEAQ (reference sequence). The CDR3 region is CASSSTLNTEAFF. The CDR3 coding sequence is TGTGCCAGCAGCTCGACACTGAACACTGAAGCTTTCTTT.

The chain is built from TRBV5-1 and TRBJ2-5, with D perhaps matching TRBD2 (6 bases). This CDR3 spans 12 amino acids. Deletions cut 2 bases from V and 5 bases from J, with 7 bases between. Looked up from germline, CDR1 is SGHRS and CDR2 is YFSETQ. CDR3 amino acids: CASSLGRETQYF. The CDR3 coding sequence is TGCGCCAGCAGCTTAGGGAGGGAGACCCAGTACTTC.

J is TRBJ1-5 and V is TRBV2; D remains ambiguous. Germline V gene data show CDR1 as SNHLY and CDR2 as FYNNEI. CDR3 length: 13 residues. The ends were cut back, 7 bases at V and 5 bases at J, with 12 bases in the middle. The CDR3 sequence: CASTGLNYQPQHF. CDR3 bases: TGTGCCAGCACAGGTTTAAACTATCAGCCCCAGCATTTT.

The chain couples TRBV5-1 to TRBJ1-2, with D unclear. Germline assignment: CDR1 SGHRS and CDR2 YFSETQ. Trimming removed 1 base from V and 5 bases from J, with 12 bases in between. The CDR3 totals 14 residues. The chain's CDR3 is CASSLTVDLYGYTF. DNA of the CDR3: TGCGCCAGCAGCTTGACAGTCGACCTTTATGGCTACACCTTC.

This chain connects TRBV28 to TRBJ1-2; no definite D call. V lost 4 bases and J 0 bases, leaving 15 bases between the germline ends. The CDR3 loop spans 16 amino acids. Germline assignment: CDR1 MDHEN and CDR2 SYDVKM. As DNA, the CDR3 is TGTGCCAGCAGTTCCGACGGAGTTCAAGCTAACTATGGCTACACCTTC. Residues: CASSSDGVQANYGYTF.

V gene TRBV25-1 combines with J gene TRBJ2-1; TRBD2 agrees at 7 bases. CDR1 and CDR2 from the germline V gene are MGHDK and SYGVNS. After removal of 5 bases from V and 0 bases from J, the junction contained 10 bases not matched to a gene. The CDR3 loop spans 17 amino acids. CDR3 bases: TGTGCCAGCAGTACCCTCCGGGAGGCAAGCTCCTACAATGAGCAGTTCTTC. It is translated as CASSTLREASSYNEQFF.

This chain joins TRBV25-1 and TRBJ1-2, with 9 nucleotides matching TRBD1. CDR3 size: 15 residues. Trimming removed 4 bases from V and 4 bases from J; junction bases left unmatched: 7. Per germline, CDR1 MGHDK and CDR2 SYGVNS. This CDR3 is CASSAYRGQGYGYTF. The CDR3 DNA follows: TGTGCCAGCAGTGCTTACAGGGGGCAGGGCTATGGCTACACCTTC.

There are a few counts of this clone. This chain uses TRBV4-2 with TRBJ2-7; 8 nucleotides align to TRBD2. CDR1 is LGHNA and CDR2 is YNFKEQ in the germline V gene. The CDR3 consists of 15 residues. After removal of 1 base from V and 2 bases from J, the junction contained 4 bases not matched to a gene. CDR3 amino acids: CASSQGSGGTYEQYF. CDR3 nucleotides: TGTGCCAGCAGCCAAGGAAGCGGGGGAACCTACGAGCAGTACTTC.

The chain has TRBV5-1 and TRBJ2-5; 11 bases are a match to TRBD1. The CDR3 runs 14 residues. V trimming: 4 bases; J trimming: 5 bases; junction bases outside the gene matches: 4. Per germline, CDR1 SGHRS and CDR2 YFSETQ. The DNA of the CDR3 is TGCGCCAGCAGCGGACAGGGGGCGCGGGAGACCCAGTACTTC. Protein sequence: CASSGQGARETQYF.

The J gene is TRBJ1-1, the V gene TRBV4-3; D is undetermined. The CDR3 loop spans 15 amino acids. CDR1 and CDR2 (germline): LGHNA, YSLEER. V shed 0 bases and J shed 6 bases, with 14 bases lying between them. The CDR3 spells CASSQDRGTIAEAFF. The CDR3 bases are TGCGCCAGCAGCCAAGATCGAGGTACTATAGCTGAAGCTTTCTTT.

V and J are TRBV3-1 (or the pseudogene TRBV3-2) and TRBJ1-3, with a weak D call TRBD1 (6 bases). Per the germline V gene, CDR1 is LGHDT and CDR2 is YNNKEL (reference sequence). The length of the CDR3 is 12 residues. With 11 bases removed from V and 3 bases from J, the gap between germline ends came to 11 bases. Here the CDR3 reads CACTGFGNTIYF. The CDR3, as DNA: TGTGCCTGCACAGGGTTTGGAAACACCATATATTTT.

This chain uses TRBV7-9 with TRBJ1-1; D is perhaps TRBD1 (6 bases). V lost 8 bases and J lost 7, with 14 bases in between. CDR1 is SEHNR and CDR2 is FQNEAQ in the germline V gene (reference sequence). This CDR3 is 12 amino acids long. The DNA for the CDR3 is TGTGCCAGCGGAGACAGGAGAGTTGAAGCTTTCTTT. Translation gives CASGDRRVEAFF.

This rearrangement joins TRBV5-3 to TRBJ1-5, with D possibly TRBD1 on 5 matching bases. Being an ORF, TRBV5-3 has a function that is uncertain. V was pared by 9 bases and J by 1 base, with 23 bases between. The CDR3 has 17 amino acids. The CDR3 bases are TGTGCCATCCTGGACCCCCGGGCCAGGGTAAGCAATCAGCCCCAGCATTTT. Protein product: CAILDPRARVSNQPQHF.

Only one count was recorded for this clone. CDR3 bases: TGTGCCAGCTCACCAGGGGAGACTCAGCCCCAGCATTTT. Protein sequence: CASSPGETQPQHF. The chain combines TRBV18 with TRBJ1-5, with D unclear. The CDR3 runs 13 residues. V was clipped by 2 bases and J by 6 bases, with 8 bases between them. Per the germline V gene, CDR1 is KGHSH and CDR2 is LQKENI.

The J gene is TRBJ1-2, the V gene TRBV7-2; unclear D gene. Germline-derived CDR1 and CDR2 are SGHTA and FQGNSA. V was clipped by 5 bases and J by 7 bases, with 17 bases between them. The CDR3 runs to 14 residues. The chain's CDR3 is CASSPESVAGGYTF. The CDR3 DNA follows: TGTGCCAGCAGCCCGGAGTCCGTCGCGGGTGGCTACACCTTC.

In its sample, this clone was seen once. This chain connects TRBV4-3 to TRBJ2-2; 7 nucleotides line up with TRBD1. V shed 0 bases and J 5 bases; nucleotides not matched to a gene: 9. Germline CDR1 is LGHNA and CDR2 is YSLEER. The length of the CDR3 is 17 residues. This chain's CDR3 is CASSQDWKGAYTGELFF. The CDR3 DNA reads TGCGCCAGCAGCCAAGATTGGAAGGGGGCTTATACCGGGGAGCTGTTTTTT.

This chain joins TRBV28 and TRBJ2-7; 7 bases line up with TRBD1. V shed 6 bases, J shed 3 bases, and the junction held 5 bases outside the gene matches. The germline CDR1 and CDR2 sequences are MDHEN and SYDVKM. The CDR3 totals 13 residues. The CDR3 is CASSRRQGYEQYF. For the CDR3, the DNA is TGTGCCAGCAGCCGACGACAGGGCTACGAGCAGTACTTC.

The V call is TRBV7-6, the J call TRBJ2-2, with TRBD1 matching over 9 bases. Germline trimming cut 5 bases from V and 7 bases from J; bases unmatched to any gene: 5. Germline-derived CDR1 and CDR2 are SGHVS and FNYEAQ. The CDR3 runs to 14 residues. For the CDR3, the DNA is TGTGCCAGCAGCCGGGACAGGGACGGCGGGGAGCTGTTTTTT. Its protein is CASSRDRDGGELFF.

This chain joins TRBV19 and TRBJ1-2, with TRBD1 matching 8 bases. With V trimmed by 7 bases and J by 7 bases, 8 bases remained unmatched. Germline V gives CDR1 LNHDA, CDR2 SQIVND (reference sequence). The CDR3 consists of 13 residues. CDR3 region: CASTPDRASGYTF. Written as DNA, the CDR3 is TGTGCCAGTACCCCGGACAGGGCCTCTGGCTACACCTTC.